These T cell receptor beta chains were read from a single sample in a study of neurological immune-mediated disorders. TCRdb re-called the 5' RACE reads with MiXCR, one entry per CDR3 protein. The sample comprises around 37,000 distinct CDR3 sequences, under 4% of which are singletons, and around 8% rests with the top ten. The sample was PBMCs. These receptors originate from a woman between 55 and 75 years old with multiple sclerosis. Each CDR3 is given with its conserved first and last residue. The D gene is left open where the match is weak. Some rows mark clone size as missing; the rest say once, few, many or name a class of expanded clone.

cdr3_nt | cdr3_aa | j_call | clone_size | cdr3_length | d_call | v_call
TGTGCCACCAGCAGAGGGTCGGGGGAGACCCAGTACTTC | CATSRGSGETQYF | TRBJ2-5 | many | 13 | . | TRBV15
TGTGCCAGCAGCCATGGGACTAGCGACTACAATGAGCAGTTCTTC | CASSHGTSDYNEQFF | TRBJ2-1 | many | 15 | TRBD2 | TRBV14
TGTGCCAGCAGTCGGGACCTAGTGAATGAGCAGTTCTTC | CASSRDLVNEQFF | TRBJ2-1 | many | 13 | . | TRBV6-6
TGTGCCAGCGGGTTTTCCCCCTACGAGCAGTACTTC | CASGFSPYEQYF | TRBJ2-7 | many | 12 | . | TRBV27
TGCAGTGCTGCCAAGGGGGAGAACACTGAAGCTTTCTTT | CSAAKGENTEAFF | TRBJ1-1 | many | 13 | . | TRBV20-1
TGCGCCAGCAGGGGAACAGGAGACACTGAAGCTTTCTTT | CASRGTGDTEAFF | TRBJ1-1 | many | 13 | . | TRBV5-1
TGTGCCAGCTCACCCCGGACAGGGGAAGAAAAACTGTTTTTT | CASSPRTGEEKLFF | TRBJ1-4 | many | 14 | TRBD1 | TRBV18
TGCAGTGCGGCGGGGGGCACAGATACGCAGTATTTT | CSAAGGTDTQYF | TRBJ2-3 | many | 12 | TRBD2 | TRBV20-1
TGCGCCAGCAGCCCCGGGGTAGCGGGGAGACGCTCCTACAATGAGCAGTTCTTC | CASSPGVAGRRSYNEQFF | TRBJ2-1 | many | 18 | TRBD2 | TRBV5-1
TGCAGTGCTAGAGAGGGGGCCGTCACCGGGGAGCTGTTTTTT | CSAREGAVTGELFF | TRBJ2-2 | many | 14 | . | TRBV20-1
TGCAGTGCTCCGACAGGGGGAAACACAGATACGCAGTATTTT | CSAPTGGNTDTQYF | TRBJ2-3 | many | 14 | TRBD1 | TRBV20-1
TGTGCCAGCAGTGAAGGGGCCGGCATCAGGTCCTACGAGCAGTACTTC | CASSEGAGIRSYEQYF | TRBJ2-7 | many | 16 | . | TRBV6-1
TGTGCCAGCAGCCAAGGACAGACGACCTACAATGAGCAGTTCTTC | CASSQGQTTYNEQFF | TRBJ2-1 | many | 15 | . | TRBV7-2
TGTGCCAGCAGCCCAGGGTTAACTGAAGCTTTCTTT | CASSPGLTEAFF | TRBJ1-1 | few | 12 | . | TRBV7-8
TGCGCCAGCAGCTTGGAGGGGTTTCGAGACACCATATATTTT | CASSLEGFRDTIYF | TRBJ1-3 | many | 14 | . | TRBV5-1
TGTGCCAGCAGTTACACCACAGGGACCAACTATGGCTACACCTTC | CASSYTTGTNYGYTF | TRBJ1-2 | many | 15 | . | TRBV6-5
TGCGCCAGCAGCTCCGTCCCGGGACAGGGGGTGGGGACTGAAGCTTTCTTT | CASSSVPGQGVGTEAFF | TRBJ1-1 | many | 17 | TRBD1 | TRBV5-1
TGCGCCAGCACCTCTAGCGGGGGGGCCTATAATGAGCAGTTCTTC | CASTSSGGAYNEQFF | TRBJ2-1 | many | 15 | TRBD2 | TRBV5-1
TGTGCCAGCAGTTGGACAGGGGACACTGAAGCTTTCTTT | CASSWTGDTEAFF | TRBJ1-1 | many | 13 | TRBD1 | TRBV27
TGTGCCAGCAGAGTGATGGAAGCCGATGAGCAGTTCTTC | CASRVMEADEQFF | TRBJ2-1 | many | 13 | . | TRBV2
TGCAGTGCTAGATATCCGGGACAGGTAGCCAAAAACATTCAGTACTTC | CSARYPGQVAKNIQYF | TRBJ2-4 | medium-sized | 16 | TRBD1 | TRBV20-1
TGCGCCAGCAGCTTGGGGCAGGGGATCCGCGGCGGGGAGCTGTTTTTT | CASSLGQGIRGGELFF | TRBJ2-2 | many | 16 | . | TRBV5-1
TGTGCCAGCAGAGCTAGCGGGGCTCCCTCCTACGAGCAGTACTTC | CASRASGAPSYEQYF | TRBJ2-7 | . | 15 | TRBD2 | TRBV12-3/TRBV12-4
TGCGCCAGCAGCTTGGGGAAAGGGAATGAGCAGTTCTTC | CASSLGKGNEQFF | TRBJ2-1 | many | 13 | . | TRBV5-1
TGTGCCAGCAGGAAAGACGGAAACGAGCAGTACTTC | CASRKDGNEQYF | TRBJ2-7 | many | 12 | . | TRBV6-5
TGTGCCACCAGCAGAGTAAGCACCACTAACTATGGCTACACCTTC | CATSRVSTTNYGYTF | TRBJ1-2 | medium-sized | 15 | . | TRBV15
TGCGCCAGCAGATTTGGGGCCGGCGGGCAGGCAACTGAAGCTTTCTTT | CASRFGAGGQATEAFF | TRBJ1-1 | many | 16 | . | TRBV5-1
TGTGCCAGCAGCTTAGATATTGCCGCTTTCTTT | CASSLDIAAFF | TRBJ1-1 | many | 11 | . | TRBV11-2
TGTGCCAGCAGCTTGGCGGCCCTCAGCGCCTACGAGCAGTACTTC | CASSLAALSAYEQYF | TRBJ2-7 | many | 15 | . | TRBV7-2
TGTGCCAGCAGGACCATCTACGAGCAGTACTTC | CASRTIYEQYF | TRBJ2-7 | many | 11 | . | TRBV5-5
TGTGCCAGCAGTGACGATGGCTACACCTTC | CASSDDGYTF | TRBJ1-2 | many | 10 | . | TRBV6-4
TGCGCCAGCAGCTCATCTGTGAGGAACTATGGCTACACCTTC | CASSSSVRNYGYTF | TRBJ1-2 | many | 14 | . | TRBV5-1
TGTGCCAGCAGCTTACTGCGGGGTGAAGCTTTCTTT | CASSLLRGEAFF | TRBJ1-1 | many | 12 | . | TRBV7-9
TGCAGTGCTAGAGATCACGTATTAACTCTAGCCAAAAACATTCAGTACTTC | CSARDHVLTLAKNIQYF | TRBJ2-4 | many | 17 | . | TRBV20-1
. | CASSTTVGGGEKLFF | TRBJ1-4 | many | 15 | . | TRBV6-5
TGCGCCAGCAGCCCGTACCGGGACAGGGGTAATGAGCAGTTCTTC | CASSPYRDRGNEQFF | TRBJ2-1 | many | 15 | TRBD1 | TRBV5-1
TGTGCCAGCAGCCCCCCTGGGGGGGACAGGGATGGCTACACCTTC | CASSPPGGDRDGYTF | TRBJ1-2 | many | 15 | TRBD1 | TRBV7-6
TGCAGTGCCCCGAACCCAGCAGCGGGGGATCAAGAGACCCAGTACTTC | CSAPNPAAGDQETQYF | TRBJ2-5 | many | 16 | TRBD2 | TRBV20-1